This T cell receptor beta chain emerged from a study of blood T cell repertoires in COVID-19. Study information: Sites across the United States, Italy and Spain contributed samples from acute and convalescent COVID-19. Nucleic acid was either cDNA or gDNA, and it came from T cells, B-cell-depleted T cells, or PBMCs.

Measured with immunoSEQ multiplex PCR; TCRdb has only the in-frame clones, and not every one. The sample contains around 140,000 clones, 81% of which appear only once. CDR3 size: 14 residues. The germline CDR1 and CDR2 sequences are LNHNV and YYDKDF (reference sequence). V lost 6 bases to trimming and J lost 0 bases, with 9 bases between them. Input material: peripheral blood. This TCR came from a human donor in a cohort sampled during active COVID-19. This rearrangement joins TRBV15 to TRBJ1-5; D is ambiguous. CDR3 sequence: CATSRGFSNQPQHF. CDR3 DNA: TGTGCCACCAGTCGGGGATTTAGCAATCAGCCCCAGCATTTT.